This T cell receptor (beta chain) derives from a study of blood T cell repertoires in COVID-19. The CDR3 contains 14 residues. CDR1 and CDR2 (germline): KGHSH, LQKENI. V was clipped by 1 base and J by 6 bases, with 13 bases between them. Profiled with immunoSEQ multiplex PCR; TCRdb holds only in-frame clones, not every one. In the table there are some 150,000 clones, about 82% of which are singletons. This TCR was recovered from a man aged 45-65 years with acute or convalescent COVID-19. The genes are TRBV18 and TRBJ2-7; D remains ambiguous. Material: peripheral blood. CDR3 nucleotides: TGTGCCAGCTCACCACAGGTGGAGCCAGCCGAGCAGTACTTC. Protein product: CASSPQVEPAEQYF. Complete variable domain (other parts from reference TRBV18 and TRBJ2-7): NAGVMQNPRHLVRRRGQEARLRCSPMKGHSHVYWYRQLPEEGLKFMVYLQKENIIDESGMPKERFSAEFPKEGPSILRIQQVVRGDSAAYFCASSPQVEPAEQYFGPGTRLTVT.